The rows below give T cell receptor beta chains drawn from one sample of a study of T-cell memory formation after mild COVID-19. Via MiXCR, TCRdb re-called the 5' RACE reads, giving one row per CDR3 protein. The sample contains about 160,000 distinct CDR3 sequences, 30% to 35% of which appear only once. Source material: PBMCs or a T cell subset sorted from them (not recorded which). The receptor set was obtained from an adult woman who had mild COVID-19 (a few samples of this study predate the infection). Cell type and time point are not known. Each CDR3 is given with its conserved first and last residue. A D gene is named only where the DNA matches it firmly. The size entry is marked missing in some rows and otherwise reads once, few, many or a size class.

DNA: TGTGCCATCAGTGAGTTTCAGGGGGGCAATTCACCCCTCCACTTT; CDR3: CAISEFQGGNSPLHF; length: 15; size: few; J: TRBJ1-6; V: TRBV10-3; D: TRBD1
DNA: TGTGCCAGCAGCTACCAGAGGACAGGAGGCATCGATGAGCAGTTCTTC; CDR3: CASSYQRTGGIDEQFF; length: 16; size: .; J: TRBJ2-1; V: TRBV12-3/TRBV12-4; D: TRBD1
DNA: TGTGCCAGCAGCGCCCCGGGACTAGGCGCGGATACGCAGTATTTT; CDR3: CASSAPGLGADTQYF; length: 15; size: .; J: TRBJ2-3; V: TRBV7-9; D: TRBD2
DNA: TGTGCCAGCAGTTCGTCGGGCTCTGGGGCCAACGTCCTGACTTTC; CDR3: CASSSSGSGANVLTF; length: 15; size: .; J: TRBJ2-6; V: TRBV12-3/TRBV12-4; D: .
DNA: TGCAGCGGACGACTAGCGGGGGGGAACACCGGGGAGCTGTTTTTT; CDR3: CSGRLAGGNTGELFF; length: 15; size: .; J: TRBJ2-2; V: TRBV29-1; D: TRBD2
DNA: TGTGCCAGCAGTTACCATTCGGGGCTCGAGCAGTACTTC; CDR3: CASSYHSGLEQYF; length: 13; size: few; J: TRBJ2-7; V: TRBV14; D: .
DNA: TGTGCCAGCAGCCCCGACAAGACCCAGTACTTC; CDR3: CASSPDKTQYF; length: 11; size: .; J: TRBJ2-5; V: TRBV3-1; D: .
DNA: TGTGCCAGCAGCGGACAGGTTTCAGATACGCAGTATTTT; CDR3: CASSGQVSDTQYF; length: 13; size: .; J: TRBJ2-3; V: TRBV12-3/TRBV12-4; D: TRBD1
DNA: TGTGCCAGCAGTTACTCGGGGTCCTACGAGCAGTACTTC; CDR3: CASSYSGSYEQYF; length: 13; size: few; J: TRBJ2-7; V: TRBV6-2/TRBV6-3; D: .
DNA: TGTGCCAGCAGCCTCCTTTTGCGGGCGCTTGCAGATACGCAGTATTTT; CDR3: CASSLLLRALADTQYF; length: 16; size: .; J: TRBJ2-3; V: TRBV7-2; D: .
DNA: TGCGCCAGCAGCTCCGCTAGCACAGATACGCAGTATTTT; CDR3: CASSSASTDTQYF; length: 13; size: few; J: TRBJ2-3; V: TRBV5-1; D: .
DNA: TGTGCCAGCACACCCGCGGGACAGGGGGCTTCCTACGAGCAGTACTTC; CDR3: CASTPAGQGASYEQYF; length: 16; size: .; J: TRBJ2-7; V: TRBV6-6; D: TRBD1
DNA: TGCAGTGCCCCAAGGGGGGCCACAGATACGCAGTATTTT; CDR3: CSAPRGATDTQYF; length: 13; size: few; J: TRBJ2-3; V: TRBV20-1; D: .
DNA: TGTGCCAGCAGCTTAAACACAGATCTGTCCTACAATGAGCAGTTCTTC; CDR3: CASSLNTDLSYNEQFF; length: 16; size: many; J: TRBJ2-1; V: TRBV7-2; D: .
DNA: TGCAGTGTTCGGGTTACTGAAGCTTTCTTT; CDR3: CSVRVTEAFF; length: 10; size: few; J: TRBJ1-1; V: TRBV20-1; D: .
DNA: TGTGCCATCATGGATATCTGGCGGGAGGGCCGGTCCAATGAGCAGTTCTTC; CDR3: CAIMDIWREGRSNEQFF; length: 17; size: once; J: TRBJ2-1; V: TRBV10-3; D: TRBD2
DNA: TGCAGTGCTAGAGGCGGGAGGGCGAACATTCAGTACTTC; CDR3: CSARGGRANIQYF; length: 13; size: .; J: TRBJ2-4; V: TRBV20-1; D: TRBD2
DNA: TGTGCCAGCAGCCCCGGGACATCCTACAATGAGCAGTTCTTC; CDR3: CASSPGTSYNEQFF; length: 14; size: many; J: TRBJ2-1; V: TRBV4-2; D: .
DNA: TGCGCCAGCAGCCAAGAGGCGCGTATGAACACTGAAGCTTTCTTT; CDR3: CASSQEARMNTEAFF; length: 15; size: .; J: TRBJ1-1; V: TRBV4-1; D: .
DNA: TGTGCCAGCTCATCGGGGGCGAATCTCGCATCCGGGGAGCTGTTTTTT; CDR3: CASSSGANLASGELFF; length: 16; size: .; J: TRBJ2-2; V: TRBV18; D: .
DNA: TGCGCCAGCAGCGGGGGACAGCTCCAAGAGACCCAGTACTTC; CDR3: CASSGGQLQETQYF; length: 14; size: .; J: TRBJ2-5; V: TRBV5-1; D: TRBD1
DNA: TGTGCCAGCAGCTCCTGGACTAGCGGAAGCACCGGGGAGCTGTTTTTT; CDR3: CASSSWTSGSTGELFF; length: 16; size: few; J: TRBJ2-2; V: TRBV5-8; D: TRBD2
DNA: TGCAGCGTTCAGGGCACCCCGGGTTCACCCCTCCACTTT; CDR3: CSVQGTPGSPLHF; length: 13; size: .; J: TRBJ1-6; V: TRBV29-1; D: .
DNA: TGTGCCAGCAGCTCAGACAGGGCGGGGACCCAGTACTTC; CDR3: CASSSDRAGTQYF; length: 13; size: .; J: TRBJ2-5; V: TRBV7-3; D: TRBD1
DNA: TGCAGCGTTGAAGATATCAACGATACGCAGTATTTT; CDR3: CSVEDINDTQYF; length: 12; size: few; J: TRBJ2-3; V: TRBV29-1; D: .
DNA: TGCGCCAGCAGCCTAAGACAGGAGAGCACTGAAGCTTTCTTT; CDR3: CASSLRQESTEAFF; length: 14; size: few; J: TRBJ1-1; V: TRBV5-1; D: .
DNA: TGCGCCAGCAGCTTGGCGAAGAGTAGTAGCCCAGATACGCAGTATTTT; CDR3: CASSLAKSSSPDTQYF; length: 16; size: few; J: TRBJ2-3; V: TRBV5-1; D: .
DNA: TGTGCCAGCTGCCCGGGACAGGGGGACTCCTACGAGCAGTACTTC; CDR3: CASCPGQGDSYEQYF; length: 15; size: few; J: TRBJ2-7; V: TRBV7-9; D: TRBD1
DNA: TGTGCCACCAGTGATTTGGGGGCGCGAGGCACAGATACGCAGTATTTT; CDR3: CATSDLGARGTDTQYF; length: 16; size: few; J: TRBJ2-3; V: TRBV24-1; D: .
DNA: TGTGCCAGCAGTTACTCGAACAGGTTTAGCGAGCAGTACTTC; CDR3: CASSYSNRFSEQYF; length: 14; size: .; J: TRBJ2-7; V: TRBV6-5; D: .
DNA: TGTGCCAGCAGCGGATTCGGGACCCAGTACTTC; CDR3: CASSGFGTQYF; length: 11; size: few; J: TRBJ2-5; V: TRBV7-9; D: .
DNA: TGTGCCAGCAGCTCCCAACCCGGGACTAGCGGGGTAAGCTCCTACAATGAGCAGTTCTTC; CDR3: CASSSQPGTSGVSSYNEQFF; length: 20; size: .; J: TRBJ2-1; V: TRBV7-9; D: TRBD2
DNA: TGTGCCATCAGTGAGAAGGAGGGCCTCACTGAAGCTTTCTTT; CDR3: CAISEKEGLTEAFF; length: 14; size: few; J: TRBJ1-1; V: TRBV10-3; D: .
DNA: TGTGCCAGCAGCGCCCGGACTAGCGGGGCTTACGAGCAGTACTTC; CDR3: CASSARTSGAYEQYF; length: 15; size: once; J: TRBJ2-7; V: TRBV13; D: TRBD2
DNA: TGTGCCAGCAGCTTCGCGGGCCTTAGCTCCTACAATGAGCAGTTCTTC; CDR3: CASSFAGLSSYNEQFF; length: 16; size: few; J: TRBJ2-1; V: TRBV7-9; D: .
DNA: TGCAGCGTTGAAGATCTGAGGGAGGAGCAGTTCTTC; CDR3: CSVEDLREEQFF; length: 12; size: .; J: TRBJ2-1; V: TRBV29-1; D: .
DNA: TGTGCCAGCTGGAAGGGAGGGACGAACACTGAAGCTTTCTTT; CDR3: CASWKGGTNTEAFF; length: 14; size: .; J: TRBJ1-1; V: TRBV6-5; D: .
DNA: TGTGCCAGCAGGCTAACAGGGGACACTGAAGCTTTCTTT; CDR3: CASRLTGDTEAFF; length: 13; size: few; J: TRBJ1-1; V: TRBV6-5; D: TRBD1
DNA: TGTGCCTGGAGTGTAGGGACAGGGAAGGCGGACGAGCAGTACTTC; CDR3: CAWSVGTGKADEQYF; length: 15; size: .; J: TRBJ2-7; V: TRBV30; D: TRBD1
DNA: TGTGCCTGGAGTGTACAGGGCGGGGGGCAGTTCTTC; CDR3: CAWSVQGGGQFF; length: 12; size: few; J: TRBJ2-1; V: TRBV30; D: .
DNA: TGTGCCAGCAGCTTGGGCCCGACATCCTCTGGCTACACCTTC; CDR3: CASSLGPTSSGYTF; length: 14; size: .; J: TRBJ1-2; V: TRBV5-5; D: .
DNA: TGTGCCAGCAGCCCATGGACTAGCGGAGCTAGCACAGATACGCAGTATTTT; CDR3: CASSPWTSGASTDTQYF; length: 17; size: .; J: TRBJ2-3; V: TRBV7-6; D: TRBD2
DNA: TGTGCCAGCAGGGACGCGATGGAGCAGTACTTC; CDR3: CASRDAMEQYF; length: 11; size: few; J: TRBJ2-7; V: TRBV2; D: .
DNA: TGTGCCAGCAGTTTAGAGACTTCTGACACTGAAGCTTTCTTT; CDR3: CASSLETSDTEAFF; length: 14; size: .; J: TRBJ1-1; V: TRBV12-3/TRBV12-4; D: .
DNA: TGCGCCAGCAGCTTGGCAGACCACTCCTACGAGCAGTACTTC; CDR3: CASSLADHSYEQYF; length: 14; size: .; J: TRBJ2-7; V: TRBV5-1; D: .